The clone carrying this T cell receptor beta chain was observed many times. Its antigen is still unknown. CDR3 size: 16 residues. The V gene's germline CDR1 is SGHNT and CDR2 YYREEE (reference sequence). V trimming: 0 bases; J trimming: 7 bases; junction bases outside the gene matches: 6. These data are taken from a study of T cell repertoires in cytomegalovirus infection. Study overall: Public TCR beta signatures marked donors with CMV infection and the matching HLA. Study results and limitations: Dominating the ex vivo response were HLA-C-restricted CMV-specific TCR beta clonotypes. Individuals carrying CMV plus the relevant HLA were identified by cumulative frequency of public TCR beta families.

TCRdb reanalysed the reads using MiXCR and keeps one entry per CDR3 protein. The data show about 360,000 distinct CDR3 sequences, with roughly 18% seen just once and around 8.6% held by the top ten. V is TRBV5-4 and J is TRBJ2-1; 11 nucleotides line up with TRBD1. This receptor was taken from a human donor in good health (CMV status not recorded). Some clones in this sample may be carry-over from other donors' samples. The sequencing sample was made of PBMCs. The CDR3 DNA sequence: TGTGCCAGCAGCTTGGGACGGGACAGGGGGAGGAATGAGCAGTTCTTC. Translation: CASSLGRDRGRNEQFF. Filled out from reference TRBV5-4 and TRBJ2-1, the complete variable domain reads ETGVTQSPTHLIKTRGQQVTLRCSSQSGHNTVSWYQQALGQGPQFIFQYYREEENGRGNFPPRFSGLQFPNYSSELNVNALELDDSALYLCASSLGRDRGRNEQFFGPGTRLTVL.